The source of this T cell receptor beta chain is a study of post-analysis software for immune sequencing data. Study-wide points: There was significantly lower normalized Chao1 diversity in multiple sclerosis patients than in controls.

Unique molecular identifiers were present in the TCR beta cDNA libraries. TCRdb independently ran MiXCR on the PCR reads; one entry per CDR3 protein. The sample shows 600,000 to 750,000 distinct CDR3 sequences, 59% of them seen only once. This clonotype has just a few counts. The target antigen is unknown. This receptor was taken from a girl aged 2 to 10 with multiple sclerosis. What was sequenced was blood.

The CDR3 DNA reads TGTGCCAGCAGCCCACTTGGGGGGGCAGATACGCAGTATTTT. This sequence encodes CASSPLGGADTQYF. V usage is TRBV7-2 and J usage is TRBJ2-3; TRBD2 agrees at 7 bases. Unmatched junction bases numbered 6, after V lost 5 bases and J lost 4 bases. CDR3 length equals 14 residues. Germline-derived CDR1 and CDR2 are SGHTA and FQGNSA. The full variable domain, its missing parts supplied by reference TRBV7-2 and TRBJ2-3, is GAGVSQSPSNKVTEKGKDVELRCDPISGHTALYWYRQSLGQGLEFLIYFQGNSAPDKSGLPSDRFSAERTGGSVSTLTIQRTQQEDSAVYLCASSPLGGADTQYFGPGTRLTVL.